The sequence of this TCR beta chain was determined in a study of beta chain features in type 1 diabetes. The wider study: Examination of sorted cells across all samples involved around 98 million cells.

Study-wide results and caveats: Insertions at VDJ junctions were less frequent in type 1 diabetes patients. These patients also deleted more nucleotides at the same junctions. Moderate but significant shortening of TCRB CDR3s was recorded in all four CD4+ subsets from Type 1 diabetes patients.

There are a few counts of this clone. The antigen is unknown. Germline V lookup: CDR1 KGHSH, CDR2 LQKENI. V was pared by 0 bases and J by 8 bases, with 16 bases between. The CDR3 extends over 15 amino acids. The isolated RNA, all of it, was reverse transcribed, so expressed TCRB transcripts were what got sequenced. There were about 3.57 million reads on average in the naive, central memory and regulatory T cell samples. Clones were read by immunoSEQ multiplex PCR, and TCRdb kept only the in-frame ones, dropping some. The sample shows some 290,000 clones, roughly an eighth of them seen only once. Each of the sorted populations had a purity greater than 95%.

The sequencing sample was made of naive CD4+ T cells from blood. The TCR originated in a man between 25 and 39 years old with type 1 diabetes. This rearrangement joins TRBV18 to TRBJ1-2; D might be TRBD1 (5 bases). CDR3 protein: CASSPPVPRGSGYTF. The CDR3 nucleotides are TGTGCCAGCTCACCACCGGTCCCAAGGGGATCGGGCTACACCTTC.